The 2 T cell receptor beta chains below come from one sample, sequenced in a study of blood T cells in healthy people across ages. The use of a sample-barcoded 5' primer and a J-beta primer mix characterized a second PCR of about 6 to 11 cycles. TCRdb reanalysed the 5' RACE reads using MiXCR and keeps one entry per CDR3 protein. This table has 600,000 to 800,000 distinct CDR3 sequences, 45% to 60% appearing once. The sequencing sample was made of blood. These receptors were collected from a woman of 80 years or more in good health.

V and J are TRBV27 and TRBJ2-2; D not resolved. There are 11 residues in the CDR3. Trimming removed 10 bases at V and 5 bases at J, with 8 bases between. Germline assignment: CDR1 MNHEY and CDR2 SMNVEV (reference sequence). CDR3 protein: CATRSTGELFF. Written as DNA, the CDR3 is TGTGCCACCAGATCGACCGGGGAGCTGTTTTTT.

This sequence joins TRBV5-1 and TRBJ2-1, with D unclear. V lost 2 bases and J 8 bases, leaving 11 bases between the germline ends. The CDR3 is 13 residues long. CDR1 SGHRS and CDR2 YFSETQ come from the germline V gene. The CDR3 is CASSFSSSHEQFF. CDR3 nucleotide sequence: TGCGCCAGCAGCTTCAGTAGCTCGCATGAGCAGTTCTTC.